Listed below are T cell receptor beta chains from one sample, sequenced in a study of blood T cell repertoires in COVID-19. Sequenced by immunoSEQ multiplex PCR; TCRdb stores in-frame clones only, minus some. Of about 160,000 clones detected, approximately 90% appear once; the ten largest clones hold about 6.3%. What was sequenced was PBMCs or T cells enriched from blood (not recorded which). These receptors came from a woman in her forties or fifties who had recovered from COVID-19. CDR3s include the opening cysteine and the closing phenylalanine or tryptophan. Each record gives: CDR3 DNA, CDR3 protein, J gene, V gene, clone size, D gene. The D gene is left open where the match is weak. A row's size may be missing; if present it is once, few, many or a size class.

TGCGCCAGCAGCCACAATACAGGGGGAGGGAGTGAAAAACTGTTTTTT,CASSHNTGGGSEKLFF,TRBJ1-4,TRBV4-1,-,TRBD1
TGTGCTAGTGGGCCCGGGACAGGGGGTTCAGAGACCCAGTACTTC,CASGPGTGGSETQYF,TRBJ2-5,TRBV12-5,-,TRBD1
TGTGCCAGTAGTTCCCCAGGGTTGGGTCAGCCCCAGCATTTT,CASSSPGLGQPQHF,TRBJ1-5,TRBV19,-,-
TGTGCCCGGGGTAAATTGCGGGGAGGGACCTACAATGAGCAGTTCTTC,CARGKLRGGTYNEQFF,TRBJ2-1,TRBV30,-,TRBD2
TGTGCCAGCAGCTTGAAGCAGGGGGAGTTTTCTGGGGCCAACGTCCTGACTTTC,CASSLKQGEFSGANVLTF,TRBJ2-6,TRBV5-5,-,TRBD1
TGTGCCAGCAGCGGACAGGGAGAGGTACATGGCTACACCTTC,CASSGQGEVHGYTF,TRBJ1-2,TRBV25-1,-,TRBD1
TGTGCCATCACCAGGGGGCGAGAGACCCAGTACTTC,CAITRGRETQYF,TRBJ2-5,TRBV12-3/TRBV12-4,-,TRBD1
TGTGCCAGCAGCTTAGTTGCGGGGGCCTTGCCCACCGGGGAGCTGTTTTTT,CASSLVAGALPTGELFF,TRBJ2-2,TRBV7-3,-,-
TGTGCCTGGAGCCGGGGGAGGGGGGCTACTTATGGCTACACCTTC,CAWSRGRGATYGYTF,TRBJ1-2,TRBV30,-,-
TGTGCCAGCAGCTTCCTACCGACACTAGCGGGGCCGAACAATGAGCAGTTCTTC,CASSFLPTLAGPNNEQFF,TRBJ2-1,TRBV11-2,-,TRBD2
TGTGCCACCGGGAAAATTGGCAATCAGCCCCAGCATTTT,CATGKIGNQPQHF,TRBJ1-5,TRBV19,-,-
TGTGCCAGCAGCGCTCGGGGACAGTCCAACTACGAGCAGTACTTC,CASSARGQSNYEQYF,TRBJ2-7,TRBV7-9,-,TRBD1
TGCAGCTCCCGCGAGGGAGGCTCCTACGAGCAGTACTTC,CSSREGGSYEQYF,TRBJ2-7,TRBV29-1,-,-
TGTGCCAGCAGCCAAGGTCTAGGACAGGGAATTGAGCAGTTCTTC,CASSQGLGQGIEQFF,TRBJ2-1,TRBV3-1/TRBV3-2,-,TRBD1
TGTGCCAGCAGCCCCGAGCGCTATGGCTACACCTTC,CASSPERYGYTF,TRBJ1-2,TRBV13,-,-
TGTGCCAGCAGCTTGGTGAGAATAGCGGGACTCACCGGGGAGCTGTTTTTT,CASSLVRIAGLTGELFF,TRBJ2-2,TRBV5-5,-,TRBD2
TGTGCCAGCAGCAAAGGACAGGGTCTTAATAATGAAAAACTGTTTTTT,CASSKGQGLNNEKLFF,TRBJ1-4,TRBV7-9,-,TRBD1
TGTGCCAGCAGCGTAGCTAGCGGGGGGCAGCAGTTCTTC,CASSVASGGQQFF,TRBJ2-1,TRBV9,-,TRBD2
TGTGCCAGCAGCCTTAGACAGGGGCACACCGGGGAGCTGTTTTTT,CASSLRQGHTGELFF,TRBJ2-2,TRBV7-3,-,TRBD1
TGTGCCAGCAGTTACTCAAACAGTCAGGAAAAACTGTTTTTT,CASSYSNSQEKLFF,TRBJ1-4,TRBV6-5,-,-
TGTGCCAGCAGCGCCGTCGGAGCGGGGGGGTGGGGCACAGATACGCAGTATTTT,CASSAVGAGGWGTDTQYF,TRBJ2-3,TRBV9,-,TRBD2
TGTGCCAGCAAAACTCAAACAGGGCCCCTCCACTTT,CASKTQTGPLHF,TRBJ1-6,TRBV12-3/TRBV12-4,-,-
TGTGCCAGCAGCCTCATCGGACAGGGGGCGAAGGAAGGCTACACCTTC,CASSLIGQGAKEGYTF,TRBJ1-2,TRBV7-8,-,TRBD1
TGCAGTGCTAGTCCCCCGACAGGGGGCATCGGAGATACGCAGTATTTT,CSASPPTGGIGDTQYF,TRBJ2-3,TRBV20-1,-,TRBD1
TGTGCCAGCAGCTTAGCTAGCGGTATAGAGACCCAGTACTTC,CASSLASGIETQYF,TRBJ2-5,TRBV7-2,-,-
TGTGCCAGCTCACAGGGGGATGTAAAAGAGACCCAGTACTTC,CASSQGDVKETQYF,TRBJ2-5,TRBV18,once,-
TGTGCCAGCTCACCAATCGAAGCCAACTACGAGCAGTACTTC,CASSPIEANYEQYF,TRBJ2-7,TRBV18,-,-
TGTGCCAGCAGCCTGACTATTTGGCGGGGGGACTACAATGAGCAGTTCTTC,CASSLTIWRGDYNEQFF,TRBJ2-1,TRBV2,-,TRBD2
TGTGCCACCAGTAGTGCTAGGGGACATGGTCCCGAGACCCAGTACTTC,CATSSARGHGPETQYF,TRBJ2-5,TRBV24-1,-,-
TGTGCCAGTAGTCTAAGCGGGGGGGCTTCCTCTGGGGCCAACGTCCTGACTTTC,CASSLSGGASSGANVLTF,TRBJ2-6,TRBV19,-,TRBD2
TGTGCCAGCAGCTTAGCGCTTCAGGGGGCAGCTTTGGCGAGCAATCAGCCCCAGCATTTT,CASSLALQGAALASNQPQHF,TRBJ1-5,TRBV7-8,-,TRBD1
TGTGCCAGCAGTCGGGACAGCGTCTCCTACAATGAGCAGTTCTTC,CASSRDSVSYNEQFF,TRBJ2-1,TRBV6-5,once,TRBD1
TGTGCCAGCAGCTTTGTGGGCGGGGGTAGGGATGAGCAGTTCTTC,CASSFVGGGRDEQFF,TRBJ2-1,TRBV12-1,-,-
TGCGCCAGCCAACTAGCGGGGACCGGGGAGCTGTTTTTT,CASQLAGTGELFF,TRBJ2-2,TRBV5-1,-,TRBD2
TGCGCCAGCAGCCAAGACAGGGCCTACGAGCAGTACTTC,CASSQDRAYEQYF,TRBJ2-7,TRBV4-3,few,-
TGTGCCAGCAGCCCGTGGAGCGTTGAAGCTTTCTTT,CASSPWSVEAFF,TRBJ1-1,TRBV11-3,-,-
TGTGCCTGGAGGGTTAGCCCTCAGGGCTACACCTTC,CAWRVSPQGYTF,TRBJ1-2,TRBV30,-,-
TGTGCCAGCAGCATCTCTAGGAATCAGCCCCAGCATTTT,CASSISRNQPQHF,TRBJ1-5,TRBV5-6,-,-
TGTGCCAGCAGGGGACAGGGTTGGGCTGAAAAACTGTTTTTT,CASRGQGWAEKLFF,TRBJ1-4,TRBV6-5,-,TRBD1
TGCAGCGTTGAGATAGGGCTAGCGGGGTCGGGCGAGCAGTACTTC,CSVEIGLAGSGEQYF,TRBJ2-7,TRBV29-1,-,TRBD2